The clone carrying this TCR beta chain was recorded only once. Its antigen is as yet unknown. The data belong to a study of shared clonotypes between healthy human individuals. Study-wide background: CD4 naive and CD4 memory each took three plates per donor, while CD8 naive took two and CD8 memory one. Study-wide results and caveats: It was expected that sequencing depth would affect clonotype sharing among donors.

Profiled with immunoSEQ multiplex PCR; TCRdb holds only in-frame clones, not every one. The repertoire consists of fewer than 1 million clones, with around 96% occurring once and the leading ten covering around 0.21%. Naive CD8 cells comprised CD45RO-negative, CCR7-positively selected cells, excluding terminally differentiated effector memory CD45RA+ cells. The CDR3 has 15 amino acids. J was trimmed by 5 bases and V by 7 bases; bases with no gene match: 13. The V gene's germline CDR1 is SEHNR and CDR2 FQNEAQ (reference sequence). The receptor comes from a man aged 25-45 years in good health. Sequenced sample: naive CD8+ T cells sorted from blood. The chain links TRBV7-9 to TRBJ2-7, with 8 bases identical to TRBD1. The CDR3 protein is CASTQTGTGPHEQYF. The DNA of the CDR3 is TGTGCCAGCACCCAAACCGGGACAGGTCCCCACGAGCAGTACTTC.